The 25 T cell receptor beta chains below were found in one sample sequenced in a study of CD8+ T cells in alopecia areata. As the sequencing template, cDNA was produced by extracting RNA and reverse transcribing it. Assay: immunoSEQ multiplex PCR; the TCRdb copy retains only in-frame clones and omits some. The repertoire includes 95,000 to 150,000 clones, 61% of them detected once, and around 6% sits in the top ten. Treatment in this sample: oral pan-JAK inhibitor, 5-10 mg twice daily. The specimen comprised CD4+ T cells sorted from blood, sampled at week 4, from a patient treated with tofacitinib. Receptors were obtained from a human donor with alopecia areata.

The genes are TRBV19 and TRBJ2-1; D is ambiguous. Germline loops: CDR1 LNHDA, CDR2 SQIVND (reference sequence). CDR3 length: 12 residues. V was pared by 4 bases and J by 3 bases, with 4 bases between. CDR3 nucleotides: TGTGCCAGTAGTACGGTCTACAATGAGCAGTTCTTC. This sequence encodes CASSTVYNEQFF. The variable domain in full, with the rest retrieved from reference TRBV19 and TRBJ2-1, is DGGITQSPKYLFRKEGQNVTLSCEQNLNHDAMYWYRQDPGQGLRLIYYSQIVNDFQKGDIAEGYSVSREKKESFPLTVTSAQKNPTAFYLCASSTVYNEQFFGPGTRLTVL.

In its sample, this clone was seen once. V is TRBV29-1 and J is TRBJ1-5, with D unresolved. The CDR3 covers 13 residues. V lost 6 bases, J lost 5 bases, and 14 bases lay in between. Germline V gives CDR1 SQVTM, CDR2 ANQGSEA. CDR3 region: CSVAPGGHQPQHF. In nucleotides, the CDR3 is TGCAGCGTAGCACCCGGCGGGCATCAGCCCCAGCATTTT.

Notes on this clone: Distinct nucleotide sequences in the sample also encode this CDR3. CDR3 in amino acids: CASSVTQSTDTQYF. DNA of the CDR3: TGTGCCAGCAGCGTGACCCAGAGCACAGATACGCAGTATTTT. The V gene is TRBV9, the J gene TRBJ2-3; no clear D. Per the germline V gene, CDR1 is SGDLS and CDR2 is YYNGEE. V gave up 2 bases and J gave up 0 bases, with 7 bases separating them. This CDR3 has 14 amino acids.

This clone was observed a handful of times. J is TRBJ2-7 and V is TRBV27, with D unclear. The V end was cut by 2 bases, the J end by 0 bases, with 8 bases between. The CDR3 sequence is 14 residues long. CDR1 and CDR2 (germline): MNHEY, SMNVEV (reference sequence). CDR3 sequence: CASSLGSYSYEQYF. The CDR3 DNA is TGTGCCAGCAGTTTAGGGTCTTACTCCTACGAGCAGTACTTC.

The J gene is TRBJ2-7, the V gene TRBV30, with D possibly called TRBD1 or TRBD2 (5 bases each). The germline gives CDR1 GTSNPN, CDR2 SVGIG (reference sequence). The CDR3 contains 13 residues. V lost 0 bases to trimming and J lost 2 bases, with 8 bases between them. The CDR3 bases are TGTGCCTGGAGTGTTCAGGGACCCTACGAGCAGTACTTC. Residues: CAWSVQGPYEQYF.

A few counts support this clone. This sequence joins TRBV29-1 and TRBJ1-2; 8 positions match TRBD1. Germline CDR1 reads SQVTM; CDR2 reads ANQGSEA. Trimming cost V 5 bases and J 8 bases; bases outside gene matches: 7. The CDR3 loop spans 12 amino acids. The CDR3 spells CSVFRTGWGYTF. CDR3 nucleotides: TGCAGCGTTTTTCGGACAGGGTGGGGCTACACCTTC.

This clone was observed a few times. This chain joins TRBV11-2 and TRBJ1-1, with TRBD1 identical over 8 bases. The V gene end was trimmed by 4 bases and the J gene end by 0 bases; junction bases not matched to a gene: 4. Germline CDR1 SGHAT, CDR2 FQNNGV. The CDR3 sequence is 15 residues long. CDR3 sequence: CASSSTGAMNTEAFF. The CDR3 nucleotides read TGTGCCAGCAGCTCGACAGGGGCCATGAACACTGAAGCTTTCTTT.

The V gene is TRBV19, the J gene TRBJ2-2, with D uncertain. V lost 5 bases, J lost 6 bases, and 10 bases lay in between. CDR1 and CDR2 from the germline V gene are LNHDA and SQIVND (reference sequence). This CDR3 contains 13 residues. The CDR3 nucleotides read TGTGCCAGTAGTCTGTTGGACGCCGGGGAGCTGTTTTTT. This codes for CASSLLDAGELFF.

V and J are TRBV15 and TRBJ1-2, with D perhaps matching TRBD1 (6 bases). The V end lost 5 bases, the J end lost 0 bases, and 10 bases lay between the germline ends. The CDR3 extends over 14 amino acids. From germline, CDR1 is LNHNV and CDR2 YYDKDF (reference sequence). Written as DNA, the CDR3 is TGTGCCACCAGCTCACGGACAGCTAACTATGGCTACACCTTC. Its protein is CATSSRTANYGYTF.

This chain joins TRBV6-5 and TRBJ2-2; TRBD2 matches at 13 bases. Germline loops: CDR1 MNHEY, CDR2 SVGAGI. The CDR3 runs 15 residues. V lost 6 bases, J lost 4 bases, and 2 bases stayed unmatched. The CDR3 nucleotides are TGTGCCAGCAGACTAGCGGGAGGGACCACCGGGGAGCTGTTTTTT. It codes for CASRLAGGTTGELFF.

The DNA of the CDR3 is TGTGCCAGCAGCGAATACACCACAGGGCAAGTTTCCTACGAGCAGTACTTC. Translating it yields CASSEYTTGQVSYEQYF. The rearrangement joins TRBV7-8 to TRBJ2-7, with D possibly being TRBD1 (6 bases). The V gene lost 5 bases and the J gene lost 1 base, with 21 bases spanning the gap. Germline V gives CDR1 SGHVS, CDR2 FQNEAQ. The CDR3 runs to 17 residues.

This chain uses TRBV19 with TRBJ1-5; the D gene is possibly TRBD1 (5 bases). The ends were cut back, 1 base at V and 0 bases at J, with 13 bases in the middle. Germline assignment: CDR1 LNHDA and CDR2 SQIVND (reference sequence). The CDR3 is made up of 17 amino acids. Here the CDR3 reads CASSIGWKQVSNQPQHF. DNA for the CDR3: TGTGCCAGTAGTATAGGTTGGAAACAGGTTAGCAATCAGCCCCAGCATTTT.

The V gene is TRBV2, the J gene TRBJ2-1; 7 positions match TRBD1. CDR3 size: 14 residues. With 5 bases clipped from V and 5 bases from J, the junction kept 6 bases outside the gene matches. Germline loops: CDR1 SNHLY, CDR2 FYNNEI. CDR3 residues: CASSTDRANNEQFF. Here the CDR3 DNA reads TGTGCCAGCAGTACCGACAGGGCCAACAATGAGCAGTTCTTC.

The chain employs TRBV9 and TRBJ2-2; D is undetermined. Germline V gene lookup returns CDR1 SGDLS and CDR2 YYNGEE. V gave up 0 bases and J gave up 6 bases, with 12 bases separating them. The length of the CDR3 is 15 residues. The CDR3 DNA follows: TGTGCCAGCAGCGTAGATGGCCGGAGACCCGGGGAGCTGTTTTTT. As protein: CASSVDGRRPGELFF.

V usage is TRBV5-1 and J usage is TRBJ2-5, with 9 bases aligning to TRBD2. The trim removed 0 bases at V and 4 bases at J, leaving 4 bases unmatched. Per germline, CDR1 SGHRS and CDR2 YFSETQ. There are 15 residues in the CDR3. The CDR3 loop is CASSLDLAGAETQYF. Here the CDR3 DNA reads TGCGCCAGCAGCTTGGATTTAGCGGGGGCAGAGACCCAGTACTTC.

This CDR3 reads CASTWTGPGETQYF. The CDR3, as DNA: TGTGCCAGCACGTGGACGGGGCCGGGAGAGACCCAGTACTTC. The J gene is TRBJ2-5, the V gene TRBV28, with D perhaps TRBD1 or TRBD2 (5 bases each). The CDR3 runs to 14 residues. CDR1 is MDHEN and CDR2 is SYDVKM in the germline V gene. The V end lost 7 bases, the J end lost 4 bases, and 16 bases lay between the germline ends.

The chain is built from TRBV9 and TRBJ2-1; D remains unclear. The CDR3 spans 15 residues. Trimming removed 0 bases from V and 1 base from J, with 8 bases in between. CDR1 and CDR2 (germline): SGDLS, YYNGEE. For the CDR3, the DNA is TGTGCCAGCAGCGTAGATGTAGGATCCTACAATGAGCAGTTCTTC. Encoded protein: CASSVDVGSYNEQFF. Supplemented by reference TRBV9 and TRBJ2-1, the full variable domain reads DSGVTQTPKHLITATGQRVTLRCSPRSGDLSVYWYQQSLDQGLQFLIQYYNGEERAKGNILERFSAQQFPDLHSELNLSSLELGDSALYFCASSVDVGSYNEQFFGPGTRLTVL.

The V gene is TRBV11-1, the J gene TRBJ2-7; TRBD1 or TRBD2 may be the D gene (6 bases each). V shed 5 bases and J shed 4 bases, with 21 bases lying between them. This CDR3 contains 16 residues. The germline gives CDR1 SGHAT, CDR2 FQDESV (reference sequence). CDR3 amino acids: CASSVPPGQGRYEQYF. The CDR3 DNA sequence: TGTGCCAGCAGCGTACCACCGGGACAAGGGAGGTACGAGCAGTACTTC.

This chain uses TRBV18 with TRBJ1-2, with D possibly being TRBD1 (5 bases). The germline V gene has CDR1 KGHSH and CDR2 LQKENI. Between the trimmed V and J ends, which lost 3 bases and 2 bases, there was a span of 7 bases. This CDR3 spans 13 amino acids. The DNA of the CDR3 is TGTGCCAGCTCACCGGGGGGAAACTATGGCTACACCTTC. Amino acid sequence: CASSPGGNYGYTF.

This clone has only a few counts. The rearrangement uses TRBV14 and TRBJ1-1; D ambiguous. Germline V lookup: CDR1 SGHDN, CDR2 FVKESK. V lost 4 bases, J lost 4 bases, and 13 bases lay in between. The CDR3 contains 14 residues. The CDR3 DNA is TGTGCCAGCAGCCCCAACGTACTAGCCACTGAAGCTTTCTTT. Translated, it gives CASSPNVLATEAFF. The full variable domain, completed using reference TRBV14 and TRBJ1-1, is EAGVTQFPSHSVIEKGQTVTLRCDPISGHDNLYWYRRVMGKEIKFLLHFVKESKQDESGMPNNRFLAERTGGTYSTLKVQPAELEDSGVYFCASSPNVLATEAFFGQGTRLTVV.

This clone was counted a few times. CDR3 in amino acids: CSIRTARTEAFF. CDR3 nucleotides: TGCAGCATACGGACAGCGAGGACTGAAGCTTTCTTT. This sequence joins TRBV29-1 and TRBJ1-1; a weak D match, TRBD1 (6 bases). This CDR3 contains 12 residues. Germline-derived CDR1 and CDR2 are SQVTM and ANQGSEA. V lost 8 bases and J lost 5, with 15 bases in between.

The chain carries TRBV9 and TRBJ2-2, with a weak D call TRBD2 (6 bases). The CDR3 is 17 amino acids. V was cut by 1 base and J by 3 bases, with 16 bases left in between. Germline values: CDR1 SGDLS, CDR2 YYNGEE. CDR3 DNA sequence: TGTGCCAGCAGCGTAATACCTAGCGAGGCGGACACCGGGGAGCTGTTTTTT. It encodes CASSVIPSEADTGELFF.

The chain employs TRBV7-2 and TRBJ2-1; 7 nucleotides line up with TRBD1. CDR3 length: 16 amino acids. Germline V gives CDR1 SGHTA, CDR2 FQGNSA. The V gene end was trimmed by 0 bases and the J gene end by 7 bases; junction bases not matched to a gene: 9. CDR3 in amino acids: CASSLASGQLTNEQFF. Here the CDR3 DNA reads TGTGCCAGCAGCTTAGCGTCGGGACAGTTAACAAATGAGCAGTTCTTC.

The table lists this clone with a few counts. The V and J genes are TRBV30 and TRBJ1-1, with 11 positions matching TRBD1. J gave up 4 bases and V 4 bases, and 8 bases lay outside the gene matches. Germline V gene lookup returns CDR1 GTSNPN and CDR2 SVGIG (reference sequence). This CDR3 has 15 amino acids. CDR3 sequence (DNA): TGTGCCTGGACCACCCGGACAGGGGGCGTCACTGAAGCTTTCTTT. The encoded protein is CAWTTRTGGVTEAFF. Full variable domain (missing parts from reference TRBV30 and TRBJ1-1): SQTIHQWPATLVQPVGSPLSLECTVEGTSNPNLYWYRQAAGRGLQLLFYSVGIGQISSEVPQNLSASRPQDRQFILSSKKLLLSDSGFYLCAWTTRTGGVTEAFFGQGTRLTVV.

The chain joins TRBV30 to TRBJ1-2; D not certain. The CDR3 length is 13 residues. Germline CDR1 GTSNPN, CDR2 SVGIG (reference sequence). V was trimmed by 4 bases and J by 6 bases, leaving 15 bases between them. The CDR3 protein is CAWKWAEINGYTF. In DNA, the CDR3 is TGTGCCTGGAAGTGGGCCGAGATTAATGGCTACACCTTC. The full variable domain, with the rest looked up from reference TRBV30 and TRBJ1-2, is SQTIHQWPATLVQPVGSPLSLECTVEGTSNPNLYWYRQAAGRGLQLLFYSVGIGQISSEVPQNLSASRPQDRQFILSSKKLLLSDSGFYLCAWKWAEINGYTFGSGTRLTVV.